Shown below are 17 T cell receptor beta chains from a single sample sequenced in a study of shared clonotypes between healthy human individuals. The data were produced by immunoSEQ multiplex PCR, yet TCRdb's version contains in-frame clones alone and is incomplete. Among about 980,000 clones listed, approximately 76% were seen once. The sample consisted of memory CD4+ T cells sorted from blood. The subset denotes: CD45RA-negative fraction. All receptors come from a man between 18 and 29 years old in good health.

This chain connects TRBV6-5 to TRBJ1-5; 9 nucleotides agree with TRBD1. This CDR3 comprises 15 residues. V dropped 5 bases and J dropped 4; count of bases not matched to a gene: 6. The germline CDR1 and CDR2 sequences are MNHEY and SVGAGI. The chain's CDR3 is CASSISGTGNQPQHF. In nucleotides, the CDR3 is TGTGCCAGCAGTATAAGCGGGACAGGGAATCAGCCCCAGCATTTT.

CDR3 sequence reads: CASSYDGTGYGYTF. The CDR3 DNA reads TGTGCCAGCAGTTACGACGGGACAGGGTACGGCTACACCTTC. The rearrangement links TRBV6-6 to TRBJ1-2; 9 bases map to TRBD1. The CDR3 runs to 14 residues. Trimming at V came to 2 bases and at J to 8 bases, leaving 6 bases not matched to a gene. The germline CDR1 and CDR2 sequences are MNHNY and SVGAGI (reference sequence).

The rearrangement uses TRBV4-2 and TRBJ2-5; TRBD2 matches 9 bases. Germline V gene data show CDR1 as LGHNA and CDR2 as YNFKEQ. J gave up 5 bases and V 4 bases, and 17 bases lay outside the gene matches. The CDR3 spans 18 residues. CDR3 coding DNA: TGTGCCAGCAGCCGGCTCCCGGGTGCTAGCGGGGTTGGGGAGACCCAGTACTTC. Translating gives CASSRLPGASGVGETQYF.

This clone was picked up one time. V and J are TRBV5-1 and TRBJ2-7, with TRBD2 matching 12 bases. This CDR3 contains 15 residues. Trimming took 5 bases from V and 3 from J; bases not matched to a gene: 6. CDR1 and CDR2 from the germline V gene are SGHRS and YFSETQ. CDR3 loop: CASRRLAGEVYEQYF. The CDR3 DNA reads TGCGCCAGCAGGAGACTAGCGGGGGAGGTCTACGAGCAGTACTTC.

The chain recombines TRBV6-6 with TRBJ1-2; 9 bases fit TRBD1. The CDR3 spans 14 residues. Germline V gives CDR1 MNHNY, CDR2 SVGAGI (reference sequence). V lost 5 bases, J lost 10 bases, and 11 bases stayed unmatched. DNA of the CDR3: TGTGCCAGCAGTCCATCGGACAGGGGTGGGGACTACACCTTC. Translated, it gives CASSPSDRGGDYTF.

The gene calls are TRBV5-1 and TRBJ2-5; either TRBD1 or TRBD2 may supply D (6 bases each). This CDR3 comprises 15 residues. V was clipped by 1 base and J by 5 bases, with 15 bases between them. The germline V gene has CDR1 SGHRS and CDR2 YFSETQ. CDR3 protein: CASSLSTGTWETQYF. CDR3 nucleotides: TGCGCCAGCAGCTTGTCCACAGGGACTTGGGAGACCCAGTACTTC.

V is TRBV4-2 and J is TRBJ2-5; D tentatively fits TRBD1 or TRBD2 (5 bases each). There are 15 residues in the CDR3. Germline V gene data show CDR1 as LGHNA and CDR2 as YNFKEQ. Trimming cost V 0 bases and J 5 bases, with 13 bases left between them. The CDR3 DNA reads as TGTGCCAGCAGCCAAGAGGGCGTTTGGGGGGAGACCCAGTACTTC. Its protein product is CASSQEGVWGETQYF.

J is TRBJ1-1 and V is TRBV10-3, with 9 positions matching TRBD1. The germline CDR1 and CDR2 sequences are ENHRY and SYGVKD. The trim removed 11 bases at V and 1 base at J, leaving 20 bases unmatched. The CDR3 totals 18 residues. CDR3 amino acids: CAARDRAPQGNSNTEAFF. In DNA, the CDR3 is TGTGCCGCCCGGGACAGGGCGCCCCAAGGAAACTCGAACACTGAAGCTTTCTTT.

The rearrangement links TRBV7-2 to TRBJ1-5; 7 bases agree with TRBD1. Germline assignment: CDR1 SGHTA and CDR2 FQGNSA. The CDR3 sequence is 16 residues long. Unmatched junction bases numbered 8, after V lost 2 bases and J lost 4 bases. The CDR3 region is CASSLNPSRGNQPQHF. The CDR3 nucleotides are TGTGCCAGCAGCTTAAATCCTTCCAGGGGGAATCAGCCCCAGCATTTT.

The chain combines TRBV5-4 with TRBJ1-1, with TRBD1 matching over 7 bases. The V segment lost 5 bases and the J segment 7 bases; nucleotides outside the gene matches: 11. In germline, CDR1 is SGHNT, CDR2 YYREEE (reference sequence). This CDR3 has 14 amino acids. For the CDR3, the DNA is TGTGCCAGCAGTTTAGGGCAGGGGGTCGGTGAAGCTTTCTTT. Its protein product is CASSLGQGVGEAFF.

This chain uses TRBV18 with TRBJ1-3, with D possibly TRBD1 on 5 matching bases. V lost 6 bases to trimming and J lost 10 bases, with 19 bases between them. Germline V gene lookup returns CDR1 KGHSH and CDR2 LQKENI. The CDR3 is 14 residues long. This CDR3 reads CASSPGLEGITIYF. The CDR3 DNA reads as TGTGCCAGCTCCCCCGGACTGGAGGGGATAACCATATATTTT.

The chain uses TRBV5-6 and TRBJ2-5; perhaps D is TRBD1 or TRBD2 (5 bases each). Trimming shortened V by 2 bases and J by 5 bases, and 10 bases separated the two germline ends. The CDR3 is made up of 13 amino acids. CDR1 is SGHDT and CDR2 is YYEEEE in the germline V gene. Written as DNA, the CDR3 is TGTGCCAGCAGCTTTCCAGGGACGGAGACCCAGTACTTC. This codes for CASSFPGTETQYF.

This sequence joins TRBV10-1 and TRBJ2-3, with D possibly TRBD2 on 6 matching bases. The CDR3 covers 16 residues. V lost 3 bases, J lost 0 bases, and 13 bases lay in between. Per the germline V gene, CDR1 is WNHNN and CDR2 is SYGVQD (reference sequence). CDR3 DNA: TGCGCCAGCAGTGACCGCTCTAGCGCTAGCACAGATACGCAGTATTTT. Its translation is CASSDRSSASTDTQYF.

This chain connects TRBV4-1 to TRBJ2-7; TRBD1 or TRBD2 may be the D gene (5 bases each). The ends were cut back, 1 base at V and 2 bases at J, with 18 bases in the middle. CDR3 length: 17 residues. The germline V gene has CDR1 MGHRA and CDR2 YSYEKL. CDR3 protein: CASSQALSGTDTYEQYF. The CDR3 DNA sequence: TGCGCCAGCAGCCAAGCTTTGTCCGGGACGGATACCTACGAGCAGTACTTC.

DNA of the CDR3: TGTGCCAGCAGCCCCGCGCGAGGGACAGATAACGGAGCTTTCTTT. Amino acid sequence: CASSPARGTDNGAFF. This chain joins TRBV7-2 and TRBJ1-1; 7 bases are shared with TRBD1. CDR1 SGHTA and CDR2 FQGNSA come from the germline V gene. V dropped 5 bases and J dropped 10; count of bases not matched to a gene: 16. The CDR3 sequence is 15 residues long. The full variable domain, completed using reference TRBV7-2 and TRBJ1-1, is GAGVSQSPSNKVTEKGKDVELRCDPISGHTALYWYRQSLGQGLEFLIYFQGNSAPDKSGLPSDRFSAERTGGSVSTLTIQRTQQEDSAVYLCASSPARGTDNGAFFGQGTRLTVV.

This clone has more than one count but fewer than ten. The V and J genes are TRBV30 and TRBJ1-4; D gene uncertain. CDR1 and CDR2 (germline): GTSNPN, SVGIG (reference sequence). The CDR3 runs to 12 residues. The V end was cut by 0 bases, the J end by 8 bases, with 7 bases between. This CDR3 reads CAWSVLGEKLFF. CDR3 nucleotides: TGTGCCTGGAGTGTCCTGGGGGAAAAACTGTTTTTT.

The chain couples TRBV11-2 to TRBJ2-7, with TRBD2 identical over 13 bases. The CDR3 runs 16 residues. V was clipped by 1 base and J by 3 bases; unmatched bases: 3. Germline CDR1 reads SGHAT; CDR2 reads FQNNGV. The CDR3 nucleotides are TGTGCCAGCAGCTTAGCGACTAGCGGGGGGTTCTACGAGCAGTACTTC. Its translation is CASSLATSGGFYEQYF.